This TCR beta chain was sequenced for a study of OX40 agonist ivuxolimab in advanced cancers. Sequenced by immunoSEQ multiplex PCR; TCRdb stores in-frame clones only, minus some. The table includes nearly 80,000 clones, roughly 94% detected once. V dropped 4 bases and J dropped 4; count of bases not matched to a gene: 8. CDR3 length: 15 residues. In germline, CDR1 is SGHAT, CDR2 FQDESV (reference sequence). With autoimmune disease history or systemic immunosuppression, patients were excluded. This clonotype was sampled from an adult with an advanced solid tumor such as melanoma, head and neck, liver or kidney cancer. The specimen was CD4+ or CD8+ T cells sorted from blood, collected in a trial of the OX40 agonist ivuxolimab. The chain links TRBV11-1 to TRBJ2-7; 9 positions agree with TRBD1. The CDR3 DNA is TGTGCCAGCAGCTCGGACAGGGGCCGTGGATACGAGCAGTACTTC. Its translation is CASSSDRGRGYEQYF.